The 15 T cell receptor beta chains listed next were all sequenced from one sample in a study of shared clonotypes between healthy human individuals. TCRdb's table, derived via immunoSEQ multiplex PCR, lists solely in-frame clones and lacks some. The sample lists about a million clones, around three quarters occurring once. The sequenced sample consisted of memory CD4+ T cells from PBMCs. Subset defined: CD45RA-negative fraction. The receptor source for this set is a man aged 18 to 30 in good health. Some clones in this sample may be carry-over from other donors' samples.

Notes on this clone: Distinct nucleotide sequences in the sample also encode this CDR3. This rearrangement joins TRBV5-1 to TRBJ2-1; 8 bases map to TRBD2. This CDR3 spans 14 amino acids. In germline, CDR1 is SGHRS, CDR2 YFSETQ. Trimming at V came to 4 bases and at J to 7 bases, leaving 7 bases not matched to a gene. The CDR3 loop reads CASSPVAGGNEQFF. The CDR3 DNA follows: TGCGCCAGCAGCCCAGTTGCGGGGGGTAATGAGCAGTTCTTC.

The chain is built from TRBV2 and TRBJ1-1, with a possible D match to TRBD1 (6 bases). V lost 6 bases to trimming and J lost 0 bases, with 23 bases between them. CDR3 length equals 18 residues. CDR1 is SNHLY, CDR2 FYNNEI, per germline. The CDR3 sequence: CASSGPDSLSFMNTEAFF. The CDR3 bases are TGTGCCAGCAGCGGTCCGGACAGCCTTAGCTTCATGAACACTGAAGCTTTCTTT.

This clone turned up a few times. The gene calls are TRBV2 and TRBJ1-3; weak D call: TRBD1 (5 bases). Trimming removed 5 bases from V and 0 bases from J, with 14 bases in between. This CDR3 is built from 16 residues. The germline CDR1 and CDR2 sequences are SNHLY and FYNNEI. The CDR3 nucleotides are TGTGCCAGCAGTCGAACTACAGGTCCCTCTGGAAACACCATATATTTT. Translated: CASSRTTGPSGNTIYF.

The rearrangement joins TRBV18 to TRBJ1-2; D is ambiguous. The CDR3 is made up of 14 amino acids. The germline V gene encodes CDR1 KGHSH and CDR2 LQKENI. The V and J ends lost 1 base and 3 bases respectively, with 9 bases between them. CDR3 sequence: CASSPLPSDYGYTF. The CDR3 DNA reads TGTGCCAGCTCACCACTCCCTTCGGACTATGGCTACACCTTC.

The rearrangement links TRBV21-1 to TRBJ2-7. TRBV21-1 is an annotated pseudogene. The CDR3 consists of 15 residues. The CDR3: CASSRWDPRTYEQYF. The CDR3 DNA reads TGTGCCAGCAGCAGGTGGGACCCCCGGACCTACGAGCAGTACTTC.

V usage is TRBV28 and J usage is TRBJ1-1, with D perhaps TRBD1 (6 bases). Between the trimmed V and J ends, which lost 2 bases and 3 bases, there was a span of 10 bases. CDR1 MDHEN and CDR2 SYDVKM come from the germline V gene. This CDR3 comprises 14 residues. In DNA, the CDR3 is TGTGCCAGCAGTTTAACGGGGGCGGACACTGAAGCTTTCTTT. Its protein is CASSLTGADTEAFF.

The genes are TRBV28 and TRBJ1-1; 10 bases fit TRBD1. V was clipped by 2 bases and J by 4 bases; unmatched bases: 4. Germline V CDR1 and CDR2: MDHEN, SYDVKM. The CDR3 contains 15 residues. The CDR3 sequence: CASSLERQGATEAFF. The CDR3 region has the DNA TGTGCCAGCAGTTTAGAAAGACAGGGGGCCACTGAAGCTTTCTTT.

CDR3 sequence (DNA): TGTGCCAGCAGTTTAAACAGGGGTCCCAATCAGCCCCAGCATTTT. Its protein product is CASSLNRGPNQPQHF. The chain is built from TRBV6-1 and TRBJ1-5, with 7 positions matching TRBD1. J lost 3 bases, V lost 5 bases, and 7 bases had no gene match. The CDR3 has 15 amino acids. Germline V gene data show CDR1 as MNHNS and CDR2 as SASEGT.

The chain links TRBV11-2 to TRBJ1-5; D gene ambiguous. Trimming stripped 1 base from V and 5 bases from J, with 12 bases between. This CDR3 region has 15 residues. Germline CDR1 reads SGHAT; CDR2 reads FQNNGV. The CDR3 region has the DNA TGTGCCAGCAGCTTAGGTGGCAGCCTTCATCAGCCCCAGCATTTT. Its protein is CASSLGGSLHQPQHF.

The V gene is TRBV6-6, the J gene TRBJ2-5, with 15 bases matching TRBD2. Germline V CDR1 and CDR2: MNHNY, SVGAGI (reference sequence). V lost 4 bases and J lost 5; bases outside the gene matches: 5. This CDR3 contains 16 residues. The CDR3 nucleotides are TGTGCCAGCAGTTCGGGACTAGCGGGAGGCGGTGAGACCCAGTACTTC. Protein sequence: CASSSGLAGGGETQYF.

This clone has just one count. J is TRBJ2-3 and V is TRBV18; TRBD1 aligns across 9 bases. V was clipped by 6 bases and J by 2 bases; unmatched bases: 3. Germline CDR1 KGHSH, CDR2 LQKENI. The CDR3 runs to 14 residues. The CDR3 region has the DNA TGTGCCAGCTCCTGGACAGGGGCCACAGATACGCAGTATTTT. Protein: CASSWTGATDTQYF.

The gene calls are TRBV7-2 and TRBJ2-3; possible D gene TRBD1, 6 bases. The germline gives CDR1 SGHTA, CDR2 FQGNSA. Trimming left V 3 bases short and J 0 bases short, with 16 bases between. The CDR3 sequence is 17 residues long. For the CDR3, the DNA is TGTGCCAGCAGCTTTCAGGGGTTCGGCGGGAGCACAGATACGCAGTATTTT. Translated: CASSFQGFGGSTDTQYF.

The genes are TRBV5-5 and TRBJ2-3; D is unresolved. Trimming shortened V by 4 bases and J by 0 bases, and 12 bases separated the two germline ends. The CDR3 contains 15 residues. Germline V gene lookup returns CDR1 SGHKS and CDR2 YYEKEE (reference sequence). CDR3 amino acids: CASSQDPTSTDTQYF. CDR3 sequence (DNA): TGTGCCAGCAGCCAAGATCCGACTAGCACAGATACGCAGTATTTT. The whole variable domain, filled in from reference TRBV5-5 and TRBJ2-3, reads DAGVTQSPTHLIKTRGQQVTLRCSPISGHKSVSWYQQVLGQGPQFIFQYYEKEERGRGNFPDRFSARQFPNYSSELNVNALLLGDSALYLCASSQDPTSTDTQYFGPGTRLTVL.

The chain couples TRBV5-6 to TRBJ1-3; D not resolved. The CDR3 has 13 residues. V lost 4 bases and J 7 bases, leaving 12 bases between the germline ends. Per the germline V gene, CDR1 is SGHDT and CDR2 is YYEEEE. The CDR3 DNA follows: TGTGCCAGCAGCGTGATAAGTGGGAACACCATATATTTT. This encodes CASSVISGNTIYF. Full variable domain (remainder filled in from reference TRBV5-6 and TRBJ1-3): DAGVTQSPTHLIKTRGQQVTLRCSPKSGHDTVSWYQQALGQGPQFIFQYYEEEERQRGNFPDRFSGHQFPNYSSELNVNALLLGDSALYLCASSVISGNTIYFGEGSWLTVV.

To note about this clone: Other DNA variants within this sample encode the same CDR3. The CDR3 loop is CAWRLVSTDTQYF. CDR3 coding DNA: TGTGCCTGGAGGCTTGTGAGCACAGATACGCAGTATTTT. This chain connects TRBV30 to TRBJ2-3; unclear D gene. The CDR3 contains 13 residues. The germline CDR1 and CDR2 sequences are GTSNPN and SVGIG (reference sequence). V lost 3 bases to trimming and J lost 0 bases, with 7 bases between them.